This is a list of T cell receptor beta chains from one sample in a study of blood T cell repertoires in COVID-19. TCRdb keeps only in-frame clones here, not all; method: immunoSEQ multiplex PCR. The sample gives about 290,000 clones, just under 85% of which show up once; around 4% is in the top ten. Sequencing input: peripheral blood. The receptor source for this set is a woman in her forties or fifties with active or convalescent COVID-19. Each CDR3 is given with its conserved first and last residue. Each record gives: V gene, J gene, CDR3 protein.

TRBV5-1	TRBJ1-4	CASSSGTVNEKLFF
TRBV7-3	TRBJ1-1	CASSFGDRNTEAFF
TRBV29-1	TRBJ2-1	CSVLNRDRVYNEQFF
TRBV5-5	TRBJ2-5	CASSLFLGGRETQYF
TRBV28	TRBJ2-3	CASSFKTGDTQYF
TRBV3-1/TRBV3-2	TRBJ2-1	CATGGRAGNEQFF
TRBV5-1	TRBJ2-1	CASSLQLLVGGGNEQFF
TRBV28	TRBJ1-5	CASTVRLSRGGQPQHF
TRBV6-1	TRBJ2-7	CASSEALALSSYEQYF
TRBV28	TRBJ1-2	CASSSRLTYTF
TRBV14	TRBJ1-4	CASSRLDRGDEKLFF
TRBV27	TRBJ2-7	CASTRTSGEYEQYF
TRBV5-5	TRBJ2-1	CASSGGTGVRPYNEQFF
TRBV5-1	TRBJ1-1	CASSPGGLLGEAFF
TRBV7-2	TRBJ2-3	CASSSVRTGITDTQYF
TRBV5-1	TRBJ2-1	CASSLGAGNSYNEQFF
TRBV5-1	TRBJ2-5	CASSLGGTSGQETQYF
TRBV27	TRBJ2-5	CASSFLAGGEETQYF
TRBV19	TRBJ2-5	CASRGQQETQYF
TRBV12-3/TRBV12-4	TRBJ1-2	CASRPGAGGYTF
TRBV6-1	TRBJ2-1	CASSEALRRLGRRPDNEQFF
TRBV6-5	TRBJ1-2	CASSYTNDRQNYGYTF
TRBV15	TRBJ1-3	CATSRVSSSGNTIYF
TRBV2	TRBJ1-1	CASSVNRDLNAFF
TRBV28	TRBJ1-1	CASKRGGAFF
TRBV27	TRBJ2-6	CASSSGVTGANVLTF
TRBV4-1	TRBJ2-1	CASSQGFGSSYNEQFF
TRBV7-2	TRBJ2-3	CASSLALASSTDTQYF
TRBV28	TRBJ1-2	CASRPDRGGYGYTF